This T cell receptor beta chain comes out of a study of shared clonotypes between healthy human individuals. Naive CD8 cells comprised CD45RO-negative, CCR7-positively selected cells, excluding terminally differentiated effector memory CD45RA+ cells. Using immunoSEQ multiplex PCR, the repertoire was profiled, and TCRdb retains in-frame clones only, with some absent. Here the sample spans about 2.2 million clones, roughly 95% being singletons. In the case of this clone: Antigen: not known.

Whole-study findings and limits: Rarefaction showed sorted-subset sequencing was incomplete despite large depth.

Germline CDR1 MDHEN, CDR2 SYDVKM. Trimming took 5 bases from V and 1 from J, leaving 16 bases between them. This CDR3 has 16 amino acids. The sample consisted of naive CD8+ T cells from PBMCs. This chain uses TRBV28 with TRBJ2-3; D is perhaps TRBD1 (5 bases). The origin of this receptor is a man aged 18 to 35 in good health. Some clones in this sample may be carry-over from other donors' samples. CDR3 nucleotides: TGTGCCAGCAGTACCTTCGGTCAGGGCGGCACAGATACGCAGTATTTT. It encodes CASSTFGQGGTDTQYF.